The text below deals with one T cell receptor (beta chain). Its target antigen remains unknown. Data came from an Illumina HiSeq 2000. TCR beta cDNA libraries were made by 5'RACE template switching that added a universal primer site and unique molecular identifiers. Priming for cDNA synthesis came from the TCR beta constant segment, and two successive PCR amplification steps followed. In the original analysis: MIGEC was used to demultiplex reads and group the reads by UMI, and MiTCR was used to assemble and quantify clonotypes. To exclude erroneous sequences, only TCR cDNA sequences supported by at least two reads were retained. The tcR package was used for downstream repertoire analysis, with clonotypes matched between fractions based on CDR3 nucleotide sequence plus V segment. VDJmatch was used to annotate antigen specificity against VDJdb, with one amino acid substitution in CDR3 allowed. TCRdb reprocessed the sequencing reads and holds a single record per CDR3 protein sequence, with no DNA. V and J calls and clone size were set by TCRdb, not the authors. The sample table on file contains 200,000 to 300,000 distinct CDR3 sequences. In total, the top ten clones hold around 0.42% of the sample.

This sample is drawn from a study of T cells expressing NK-cell markers (dated by TCRdb to the early 2020s). Regarding the study in general: In sorted CD3+CD56+NKG2C+, CD3+CD56+NKG2C- and CD3+CD56-NKG2C+ T-cell subsets from about eight donors, TCR beta-chain repertoires were profiled. All eight donors whose samples were sequenced were randomly selected healthy volunteers, three of them men and five women. Among the eight sequenced donors, seven were HCMV-seropositive and one was HCMV-seronegative. The libraries were sequenced on Illumina HiSeq 2000/2500, MiSeq or NextSeq, producing 2 x 150 bp reads.

To determine HCMV serostatus, a commercial ELISA kit was used to detect HCMV-specific IgG in serum. Peripheral blood mononuclear cells were isolated from blood by Ficoll density gradient centrifugation. CDR1 and CDR2 are drawn from the germline V gene: MNHEY, SVGAGI. The CDR3, from cysteine to phenylalanine, totals 16 residues. DNA is not on record. Study-wide findings and limitations: In several donors, the dominant CD3+CD56+NKG2C+ clonotypes were found to rank among the top 10 CD8+ clonotypes and to make up about 1.0-8% of CD8+ T cells. It remained unclear whether the expanded NKG2C-expressing T cell clones were specific for HCMV antigens. Those dominant clonotypes were again the most abundant among CD3+CD56-NKG2C+ cells in four donors, at roughly 25-65%.

Recombination connected TRBV6-5 to TRBJ1-2; TCRdb's D call of TRBD1 is untestable without DNA. The sample taken for sequencing was blood T cells: a sorted CD56 or NKG2C T cell subset, CD4+ or CD8+ T cells, or bulk PBMC T cells (not recorded which). This clonotype was sampled from a man younger than 30 in good health. Donor details come from another sample of the same person, matched by shared clones. The encoded CDR3 is CASTPGGYTGYDGYTF.